Listed below are T cell receptor beta chains from one sample, sequenced in a study of T cell repertoires in cytomegalovirus infection. A single record per CDR3 protein comes from TCRdb applying MiXCR to the reads. Of 180,000 or so distinct CDR3 sequences listed, roughly a sixth were seen once; the top ten hold roughly a quarter. What was sequenced was CD8+ T cells from PBMCs. The origin of the receptors is a human donor in good health (CMV status not recorded). Some clones in this sample may be carry-over from other donors' samples. Each CDR3 is given with its conserved first and last residue. Each record gives: clone size, V gene, J gene, CDR3 protein. Size is stated for part of the rows, as once, few or many counts, or as a class when the clone is expanded.

clone size: .
V gene: TRBV28
J gene: TRBJ1-5
CDR3 protein: CASSLDRGHQPQHF

clone size: many
V gene: TRBV7-9
J gene: TRBJ2-5
CDR3 protein: CASSLVETQYF

clone size: few
V gene: TRBV10-3
J gene: TRBJ1-3
CDR3 protein: CAISEGVARNTIYF

clone size: few
V gene: TRBV7-2
J gene: TRBJ2-7
CDR3 protein: CASTLDREYYEQYF

clone size: .
V gene: TRBV27
J gene: TRBJ2-1
CDR3 protein: CASSLNNYNEQFF

clone size: .
V gene: TRBV7-6
J gene: TRBJ1-1
CDR3 protein: CASSTPRQGGGTEAFF

clone size: .
V gene: TRBV12-3/TRBV12-4
J gene: TRBJ2-1
CDR3 protein: CASRNERVAGEQFF

clone size: many
V gene: TRBV7-2
J gene: TRBJ2-5
CDR3 protein: CASSLAELVGETQYF

clone size: .
V gene: TRBV7-8
J gene: TRBJ1-1
CDR3 protein: CASTGERTFKEYTEAFF

clone size: .
V gene: TRBV6-6
J gene: TRBJ2-7
CDR3 protein: CASSYSATGGYEQYF

clone size: few
V gene: TRBV5-5
J gene: TRBJ2-5
CDR3 protein: CASSLSGQGIGRETQYF

clone size: many
V gene: TRBV7-2
J gene: TRBJ1-1
CDR3 protein: CASSSRALNTEAFF

clone size: .
V gene: TRBV7-9
J gene: TRBJ2-2
CDR3 protein: CASSTTSGGSNTGELFF

clone size: .
V gene: TRBV5-5
J gene: TRBJ2-1
CDR3 protein: CASSGGTGLRHEQFF

clone size: .
V gene: TRBV14
J gene: TRBJ1-2
CDR3 protein: CASSQDRVGPANYGYTF

clone size: .
V gene: TRBV2
J gene: TRBJ2-5
CDR3 protein: CASRFPGQGDLETQYF

clone size: few
V gene: TRBV7-2
J gene: TRBJ1-1
CDR3 protein: CASSNPDRSSGNTEAFF

clone size: .
V gene: TRBV7-2
J gene: TRBJ1-2
CDR3 protein: CASSPDRGDYGYTF

clone size: .
V gene: TRBV7-2
J gene: TRBJ2-5
CDR3 protein: CASSTGPHFQETQYF

clone size: .
V gene: TRBV9
J gene: TRBJ2-7
CDR3 protein: CASSGRGGRDEQYF

clone size: .
V gene: TRBV27
J gene: TRBJ2-3
CDR3 protein: CASSSRQGVDTQYF

clone size: few
V gene: TRBV19
J gene: TRBJ2-1
CDR3 protein: CASSFGGDEQFF

clone size: few
V gene: TRBV7-8
J gene: TRBJ2-7
CDR3 protein: CASSLHPGTYEQYF

clone size: few
V gene: TRBV7-6
J gene: TRBJ2-2
CDR3 protein: CASSSNSGNTGELFF

clone size: few
V gene: TRBV6-2/TRBV6-3
J gene: TRBJ1-5
CDR3 protein: CASSYPGQGWMEQPQHF

clone size: few
V gene: TRBV7-2
J gene: TRBJ2-5
CDR3 protein: CASSWGGTSDQETQYF

clone size: few
V gene: TRBV7-3
J gene: TRBJ2-5
CDR3 protein: CASSLLGGGEETQYF

clone size: .
V gene: TRBV6-1
J gene: TRBJ1-2
CDR3 protein: CASSHSGQNYGYTF

clone size: .
V gene: TRBV25-1
J gene: TRBJ2-1
CDR3 protein: CASQRGYEQFF

clone size: .
V gene: TRBV24-1
J gene: TRBJ2-1
CDR3 protein: CATSDFGTGVRDEQFF

clone size: many
V gene: TRBV7-8
J gene: TRBJ2-3
CDR3 protein: CASSLAPGDTQYF

clone size: many
V gene: TRBV28
J gene: TRBJ1-5
CDR3 protein: CASSLPGGNQPQHF

clone size: few
V gene: TRBV20-1
J gene: TRBJ1-1
CDR3 protein: CSASRDPHKTEAFF

clone size: .
V gene: TRBV7-9
J gene: TRBJ1-2
CDR3 protein: CASSPSERYGYTF

clone size: .
V gene: TRBV7-2
J gene: TRBJ2-3
CDR3 protein: CASSPADWRGLARDTQYF

clone size: .
V gene: TRBV14
J gene: TRBJ1-2
CDR3 protein: CASSPPGGNYGYTF

clone size: few
V gene: TRBV7-9
J gene: TRBJ1-2
CDR3 protein: CASSLPEGASYGYTF

clone size: .
V gene: TRBV7-9
J gene: TRBJ1-4
CDR3 protein: CASSSPTGLEGRKNEKLFF

clone size: .
V gene: TRBV7-9
J gene: TRBJ2-1
CDR3 protein: CASSFLSGDGQFF

clone size: .
V gene: TRBV5-4
J gene: TRBJ1-2
CDR3 protein: CASSFSGPKQGYTF

clone size: .
V gene: TRBV12-3/TRBV12-4
J gene: TRBJ2-5
CDR3 protein: CASSFEGRQETQYF

clone size: .
V gene: TRBV5-5
J gene: TRBJ2-3
CDR3 protein: CASSSDGLVGDTQYF

clone size: few
V gene: TRBV27
J gene: TRBJ1-1
CDR3 protein: CASSRQRAEAFF

clone size: .
V gene: TRBV7-9
J gene: TRBJ1-4
CDR3 protein: CASSLEGGFNEKLFF

clone size: .
V gene: TRBV6-1
J gene: TRBJ2-1
CDR3 protein: CASSELSSLPYNEQFF

clone size: few
V gene: TRBV9
J gene: TRBJ2-1
CDR3 protein: CASSPPSDNEQFF

clone size: .
V gene: TRBV7-2
J gene: TRBJ2-2
CDR3 protein: CALEGSTNTGELFF

clone size: .
V gene: TRBV6-5
J gene: TRBJ2-5
CDR3 protein: CASSYSGGGALETQYF

clone size: .
V gene: TRBV7-9
J gene: TRBJ1-1
CDR3 protein: CASSGSGRDTEAFF

clone size: .
V gene: TRBV28
J gene: TRBJ1-2
CDR3 protein: CAIQNPDRAPNYGYTF

clone size: .
V gene: TRBV6-2/TRBV6-3
J gene: TRBJ1-5
CDR3 protein: CASSSTDRASNQPQHF

clone size: .
V gene: TRBV6-4
J gene: TRBJ2-2
CDR3 protein: CASSEGGITNTGELFF

clone size: few
V gene: TRBV6-2/TRBV6-3
J gene: TRBJ1-5
CDR3 protein: CASSYARNQPQHF

clone size: .
V gene: TRBV28
J gene: TRBJ1-2
CDR3 protein: CASSLLTGANYGYTF

clone size: many
V gene: TRBV7-8
J gene: TRBJ2-7
CDR3 protein: CASSQGLAGAYEQYF

clone size: .
V gene: TRBV6-2/TRBV6-3
J gene: TRBJ1-1
CDR3 protein: CASTQAGSESATEAFF

clone size: .
V gene: TRBV6-1
J gene: TRBJ2-5
CDR3 protein: CASSEARFTDGYQETQYF

clone size: .
V gene: TRBV6-5
J gene: TRBJ1-2
CDR3 protein: CASSYSSLGDGYTF

clone size: few
V gene: TRBV7-2
J gene: TRBJ2-7
CDR3 protein: CASSRERTGVYEQYF